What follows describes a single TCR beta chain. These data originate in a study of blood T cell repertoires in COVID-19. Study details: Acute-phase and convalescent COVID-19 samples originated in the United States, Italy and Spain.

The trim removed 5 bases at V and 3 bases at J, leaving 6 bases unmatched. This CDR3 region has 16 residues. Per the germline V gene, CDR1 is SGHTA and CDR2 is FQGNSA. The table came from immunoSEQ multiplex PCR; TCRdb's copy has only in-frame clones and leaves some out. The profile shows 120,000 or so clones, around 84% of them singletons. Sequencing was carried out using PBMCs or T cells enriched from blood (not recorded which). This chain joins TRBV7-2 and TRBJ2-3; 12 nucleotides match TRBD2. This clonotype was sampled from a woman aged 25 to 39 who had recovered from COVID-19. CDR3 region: CASSTGTSGLTDTQYF. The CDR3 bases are TGTGCCAGCAGCACCGGGACTAGCGGGTTGACAGATACGCAGTATTTT.